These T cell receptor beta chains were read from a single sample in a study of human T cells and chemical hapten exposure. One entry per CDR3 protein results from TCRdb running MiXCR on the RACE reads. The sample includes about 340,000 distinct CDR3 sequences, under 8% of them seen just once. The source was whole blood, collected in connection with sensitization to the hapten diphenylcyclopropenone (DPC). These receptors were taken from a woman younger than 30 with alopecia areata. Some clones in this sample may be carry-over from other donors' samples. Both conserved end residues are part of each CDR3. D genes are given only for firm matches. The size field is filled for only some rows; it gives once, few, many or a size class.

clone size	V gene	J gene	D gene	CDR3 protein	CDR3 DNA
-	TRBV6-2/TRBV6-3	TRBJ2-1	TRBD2	CASSFRKRGPHEQFF	TGTGCCAGCAGTTTCCGTAAGCGGGGGCCCCACGAGCAGTTCTTC
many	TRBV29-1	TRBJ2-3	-	CSILIAADTQYF	TGCAGTATTCTTATAGCGGCAGATACGCAGTATTTT
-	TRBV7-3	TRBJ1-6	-	CASSEVPGNSPLHF	TGTGCCAGCAGCGAGGTACCGGGGAATTCACCCCTCCACTTT
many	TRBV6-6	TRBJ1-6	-	CASSYLSGSYNSPLHF	TGTGCCAGCAGTTATCTTTCAGGGTCGTATAATTCACCCCTCCACTTT
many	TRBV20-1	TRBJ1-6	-	CSARSPQLYNSPLHF	TGCAGTGCTAGGTCGCCGCAACTTTATAATTCACCCCTCCACTTT
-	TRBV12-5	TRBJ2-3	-	CASGLGGGTDTQYF	TGTGCTAGTGGTTTGGGCGGGGGCACAGATACGCAGTATTTT
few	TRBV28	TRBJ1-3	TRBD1	CASSSGQVWGNTIYF	TGTGCCAGCAGTTCCGGACAGGTTTGGGGAAACACCATATATTTT
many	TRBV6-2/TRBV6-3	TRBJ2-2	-	CAIPGGENTGELFF	TGTGCCATCCCGGGTGGGGAGAACACCGGGGAGCTGTTTTTT
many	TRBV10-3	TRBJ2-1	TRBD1	CAISESLFRDRANNEQFF	TGTGCCATCAGTGAGTCCCTGTTCCGGGACAGAGCTAACAATGAGCAGTTCTTC
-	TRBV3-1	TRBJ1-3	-	CASSQDRIRDGNTIYF	TGTGCCAGCAGCCAAGATCGAATACGGGATGGAAACACCATATATTTT
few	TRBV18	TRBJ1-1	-	CASSLNTGKGTEAFF	TGTGCCAGCTCCCTTAATACAGGGAAGGGCACTGAAGCTTTCTTT
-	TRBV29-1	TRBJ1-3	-	CSVEEWAGNTIYF	TGCAGCGTTGAAGAATGGGCTGGAAACACCATATATTTT
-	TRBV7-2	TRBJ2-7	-	CASSPGGADEQYF	TGTGCCAGCAGCCCAGGCGGGGCAGACGAGCAGTACTTC
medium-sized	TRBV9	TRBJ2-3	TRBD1	CASSVEGQGLAGVAQYF	TGTGCCAGCAGCGTAGAAGGACAGGGGCTGGCAGGGGTGGCGCAGTATTTT
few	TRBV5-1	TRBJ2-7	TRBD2	CASSTLLAGSTYEQYF	TGCGCCAGCAGCACCCTCCTAGCGGGGAGTACCTACGAGCAGTACTTC
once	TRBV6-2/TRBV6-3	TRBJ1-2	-	CASSSPTVRRGYTF	TGTGCCAGCAGTTCACCGACAGTTAGAAGAGGCTACACCTTC
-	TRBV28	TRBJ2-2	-	CASSPRAAMYTGELFF	TGTGCCAGCAGCCCCCGGGCAGCGATGTACACCGGGGAGCTGTTTTTT
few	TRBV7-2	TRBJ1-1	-	CASSLGGGGGTEAFF	TGTGCCAGCAGCTTAGGAGGAGGAGGGGGAACTGAAGCTTTCTTT
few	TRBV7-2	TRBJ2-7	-	CASTNDYEQYF	TGTGCCAGCACCAACGACTACGAGCAGTACTTC
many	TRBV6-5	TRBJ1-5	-	CAVGTNSNQPQHF	TGTGCCGTCGGCACAAATAGCAATCAGCCCCAGCATTTT
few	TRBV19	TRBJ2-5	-	CASSQDSPQETQYF	TGTGCCAGTAGTCAAGACTCCCCCCAAGAGACCCAGTACTTC
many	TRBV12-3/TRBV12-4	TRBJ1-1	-	CASSLEWTEAFF	TGTGCCAGCAGCTTAGAATGGACTGAAGCTTTCTTT
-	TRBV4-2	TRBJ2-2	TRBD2	CASSQSSGGAGGELFF	TGTGCCAGCAGCCAATCCAGCGGGGGGGCCGGCGGGGAGCTGTTTTTT
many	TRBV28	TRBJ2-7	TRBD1	CASSPRTGGREQYF	TGTGCCAGCAGTCCTCGGACAGGGGGCCGGGAGCAGTACTTC
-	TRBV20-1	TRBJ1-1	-	CSQTSVNTEAFF	TGCAGCCAAACGTCAGTGAACACTGAAGCTTTCTTT
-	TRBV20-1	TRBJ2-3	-	CSALESTSNVDTQYF	TGCAGTGCTCTGGAAAGCACATCCAATGTAGATACGCAGTATTTT
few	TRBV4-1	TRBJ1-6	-	CASSQGHEAAPKAYNSPLHF	TGCGCCAGCAGCCAAGGTCACGAGGCCGCGCCAAAAGCCTATAATTCACCCCTCCACTTT
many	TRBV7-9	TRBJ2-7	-	CASSGGTVSYEQYF	TGTGCCAGCAGCGGAGGGACCGTTTCCTACGAGCAGTACTTC
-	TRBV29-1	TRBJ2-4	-	CSVSGPPGQTAKNIQYF	TGCAGCGTTAGCGGCCCCCCTGGACAGACAGCCAAAAACATTCAGTACTTC
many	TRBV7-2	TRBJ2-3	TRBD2	CASSQAGGPRTDTQYF	TGTGCCAGCAGTCAAGCGGGGGGTCCCCGCACAGATACGCAGTATTTT
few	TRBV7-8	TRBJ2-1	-	CASFTGTPNSYNEQFF	TGTGCCAGCTTTACCGGGACACCTAACTCCTACAATGAGCAGTTCTTC